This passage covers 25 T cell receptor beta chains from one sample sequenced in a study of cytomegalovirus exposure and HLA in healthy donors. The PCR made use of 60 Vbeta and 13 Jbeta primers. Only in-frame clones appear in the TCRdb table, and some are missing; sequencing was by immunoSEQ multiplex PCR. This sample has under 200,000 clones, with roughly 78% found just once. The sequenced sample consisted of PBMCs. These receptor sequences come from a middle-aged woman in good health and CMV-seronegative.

The CDR3: CASSTGDRGLKISGNTIYF. The CDR3 bases are TGTGCCAGCAGCACCGGGGACAGGGGACTAAAAATCTCTGGAAACACCATATATTTT. The V call is TRBV7-8, the J call TRBJ1-3; 10 bases are shared with TRBD1. In germline, CDR1 is SGHVS, CDR2 FQNEAQ. With 5 bases clipped from V and 0 bases from J, the junction kept 13 bases outside the gene matches. The CDR3 is 19 residues long.

The CDR3 loop is CASSQADRQGSSYNSPLHF. The CDR3 nucleotides are TGTGCCAGCAGCCAAGCAGATAGACAGGGGAGCTCCTATAATTCACCCCTCCACTTT. The chain employs TRBV4-2 and TRBJ1-6, with 8 bases matching TRBD1. J gave up 0 bases and V 1 base, and 8 bases lay outside the gene matches. The CDR3 sequence is 19 residues long. Germline V gene data show CDR1 as LGHNA and CDR2 as YNFKEQ.

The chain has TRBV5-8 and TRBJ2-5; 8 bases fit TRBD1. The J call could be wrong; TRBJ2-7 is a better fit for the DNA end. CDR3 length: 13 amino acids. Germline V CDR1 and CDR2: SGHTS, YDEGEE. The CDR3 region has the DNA TGTGCCAGCACCCCGGGACAGGCCTACGAGCAGTACTTC. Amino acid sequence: CASTPGQAYEQYF.

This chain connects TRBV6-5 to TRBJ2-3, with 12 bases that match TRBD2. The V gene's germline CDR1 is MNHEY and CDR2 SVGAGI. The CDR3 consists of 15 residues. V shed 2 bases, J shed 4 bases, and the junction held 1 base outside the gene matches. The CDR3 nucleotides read TGTGCCAGCAGTTACCCTAGCGGGGGGGCAGATACGCAGTATTTT. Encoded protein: CASSYPSGGADTQYF.

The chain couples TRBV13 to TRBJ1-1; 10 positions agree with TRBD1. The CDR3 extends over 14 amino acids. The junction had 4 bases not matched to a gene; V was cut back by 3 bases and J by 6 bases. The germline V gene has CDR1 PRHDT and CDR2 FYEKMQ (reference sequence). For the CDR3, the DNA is TGTGCCAGCAGCTTGACAGGGGGCTCAGCTGAAGCTTTCTTT. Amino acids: CASSLTGGSAEAFF.

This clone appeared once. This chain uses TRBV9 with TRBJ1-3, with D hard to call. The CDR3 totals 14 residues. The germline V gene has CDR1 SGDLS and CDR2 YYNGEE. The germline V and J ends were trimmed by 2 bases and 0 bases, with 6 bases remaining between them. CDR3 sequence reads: CASSVYSSGNTIYF. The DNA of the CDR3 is TGTGCCAGCAGCGTCTACAGCTCTGGAAACACCATATATTTT.

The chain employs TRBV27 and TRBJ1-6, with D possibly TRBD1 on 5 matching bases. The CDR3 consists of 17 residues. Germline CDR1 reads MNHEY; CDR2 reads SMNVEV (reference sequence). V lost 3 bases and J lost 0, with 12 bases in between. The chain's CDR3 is CASSFGHPSSYNSPLHF. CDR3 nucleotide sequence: TGTGCCAGCAGTTTTGGACACCCGAGCTCCTATAATTCACCCCTCCACTTT.

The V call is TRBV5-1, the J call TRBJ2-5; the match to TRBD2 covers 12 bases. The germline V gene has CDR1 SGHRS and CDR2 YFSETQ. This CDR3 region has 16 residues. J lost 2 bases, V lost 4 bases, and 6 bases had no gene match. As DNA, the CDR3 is TGCGCCAGCAGCCTACGACTAGCGGGGGATCAAGAGACCCAGTACTTC. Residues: CASSLRLAGDQETQYF.

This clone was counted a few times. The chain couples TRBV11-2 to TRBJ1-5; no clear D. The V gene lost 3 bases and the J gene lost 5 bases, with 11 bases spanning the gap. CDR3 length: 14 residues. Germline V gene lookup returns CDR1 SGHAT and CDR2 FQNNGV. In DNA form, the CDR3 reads TGTGCCAGCAGCTTTTCGGGGATGGATCAGCCCCAGCATTTT. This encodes CASSFSGMDQPQHF.

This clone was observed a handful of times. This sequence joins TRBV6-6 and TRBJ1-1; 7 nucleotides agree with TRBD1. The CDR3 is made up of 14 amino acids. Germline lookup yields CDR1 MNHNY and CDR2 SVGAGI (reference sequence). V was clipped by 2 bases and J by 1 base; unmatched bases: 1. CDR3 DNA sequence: TGTGCCAGCAGTTACGAGGGGGCGAACACTGAAGCTTTCTTT. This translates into CASSYEGANTEAFF.

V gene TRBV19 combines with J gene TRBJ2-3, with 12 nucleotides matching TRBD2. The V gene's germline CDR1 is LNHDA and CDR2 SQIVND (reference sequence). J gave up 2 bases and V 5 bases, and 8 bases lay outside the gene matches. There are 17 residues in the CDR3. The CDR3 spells CASSSPGTSGFTDTQYF. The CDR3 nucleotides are TGTGCCAGTAGTTCTCCCGGGACTAGCGGGTTCACAGATACGCAGTATTTT.

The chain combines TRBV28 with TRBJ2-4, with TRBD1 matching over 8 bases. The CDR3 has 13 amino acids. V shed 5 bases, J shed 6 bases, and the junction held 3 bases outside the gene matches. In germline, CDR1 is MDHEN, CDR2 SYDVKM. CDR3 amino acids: CASSTGGTNIQYF. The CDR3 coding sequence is TGTGCCAGCAGTACAGGGGGGACAAACATTCAGTACTTC.

The CDR3, as DNA: TGTGCCAGCAGTTCTCCGAGGGGGGGGCCGAGCTATGGCTACACCTTC. This encodes CASSSPRGGPSYGYTF. The chain uses TRBV6-5 and TRBJ1-2, with a weak D call TRBD1 (6 bases). The CDR3 runs to 16 residues. CDR1 and CDR2 (germline): MNHEY, SVGAGI. V was trimmed by 4 bases and J by 4 bases, leaving 19 bases between them.

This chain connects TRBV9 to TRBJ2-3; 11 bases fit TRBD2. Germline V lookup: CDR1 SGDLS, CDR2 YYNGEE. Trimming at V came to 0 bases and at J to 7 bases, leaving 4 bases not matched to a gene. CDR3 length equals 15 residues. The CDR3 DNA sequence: TGTGCCAGCAGCGTAGGTAGCGGGGGGGCGAATACGCAGTATTTT. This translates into CASSVGSGGANTQYF.

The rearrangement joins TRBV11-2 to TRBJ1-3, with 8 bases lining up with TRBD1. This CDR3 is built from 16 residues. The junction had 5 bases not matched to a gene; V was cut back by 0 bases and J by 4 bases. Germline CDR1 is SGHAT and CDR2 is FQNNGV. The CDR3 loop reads CASSLDTRGLGNTIYF. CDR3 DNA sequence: TGTGCCAGCAGCTTAGACACCAGGGGGCTAGGAAACACCATATATTTT.

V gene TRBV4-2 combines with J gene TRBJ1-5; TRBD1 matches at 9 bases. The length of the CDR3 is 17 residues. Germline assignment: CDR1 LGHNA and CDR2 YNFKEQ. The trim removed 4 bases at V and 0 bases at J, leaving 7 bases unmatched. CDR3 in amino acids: CASSLRDREYSNQPQHF. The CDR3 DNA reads TGTGCCAGCAGCCTTCGGGACAGGGAGTATAGCAATCAGCCCCAGCATTTT.

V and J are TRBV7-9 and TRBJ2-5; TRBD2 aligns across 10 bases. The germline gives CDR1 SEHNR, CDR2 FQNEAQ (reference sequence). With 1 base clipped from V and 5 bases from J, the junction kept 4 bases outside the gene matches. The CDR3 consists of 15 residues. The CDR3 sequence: CASSLGAGGQETQYF. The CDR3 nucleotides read TGTGCCAGCAGCTTAGGAGCGGGGGGGCAGGAGACCCAGTACTTC.

The CDR3: CASSKRLADTYEQYF. Written as DNA, the CDR3 is TGCGCCAGCAGCAAAAGACTAGCGGATACCTACGAGCAGTACTTC. The gene calls are TRBV4-1 and TRBJ2-7, with 9 bases matching TRBD2. CDR1 and CDR2 from the germline V gene are MGHRA and YSYEKL. The CDR3 is 15 amino acids. Unmatched junction bases numbered 7, after V lost 5 bases and J lost 2 bases.

CDR3 protein: CASRDRWRGGDNEQFF. The CDR3 coding sequence is TGTGCCAGCAGGGACCGCTGGCGGGGGGGAGACAATGAGCAGTTCTTC. The V call is TRBV2, the J call TRBJ2-1; 9 nucleotides line up with TRBD2. The CDR3 has 16 amino acids. CDR1 and CDR2 (germline): SNHLY, FYNNEI. V was pared by 6 bases and J by 5 bases, with 11 bases of the junction left unmatched.

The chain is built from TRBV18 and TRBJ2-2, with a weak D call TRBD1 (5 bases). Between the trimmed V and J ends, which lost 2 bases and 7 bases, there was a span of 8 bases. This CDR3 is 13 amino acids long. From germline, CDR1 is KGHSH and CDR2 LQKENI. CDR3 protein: CASSPGAFGELFF. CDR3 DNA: TGTGCCAGCTCACCAGGGGCCTTCGGGGAGCTGTTTTTT.

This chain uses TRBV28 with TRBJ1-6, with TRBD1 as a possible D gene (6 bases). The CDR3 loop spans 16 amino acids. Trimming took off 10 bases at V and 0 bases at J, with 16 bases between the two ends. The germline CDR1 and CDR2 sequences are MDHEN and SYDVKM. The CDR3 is CAITGQFSSYNSPLHF. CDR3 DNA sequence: TGTGCCATCACCGGACAGTTCAGCTCCTATAATTCACCCCTCCACTTT.

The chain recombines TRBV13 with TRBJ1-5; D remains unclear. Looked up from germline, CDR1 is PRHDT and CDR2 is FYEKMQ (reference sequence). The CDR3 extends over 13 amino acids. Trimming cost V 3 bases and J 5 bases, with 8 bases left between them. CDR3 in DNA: TGTGCCAGCAGCTTGCGGCGTGATCAGCCCCAGCATTTT. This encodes CASSLRRDQPQHF.

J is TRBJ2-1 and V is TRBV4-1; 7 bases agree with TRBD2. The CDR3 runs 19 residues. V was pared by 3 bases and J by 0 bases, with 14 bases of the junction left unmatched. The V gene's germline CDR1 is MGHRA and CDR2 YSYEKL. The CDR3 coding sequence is TGCGCCAGCAGCCAGGTCCCAGGAAGCGGGGTCAGCTCCTACAATGAGCAGTTCTTC. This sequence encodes CASSQVPGSGVSSYNEQFF.

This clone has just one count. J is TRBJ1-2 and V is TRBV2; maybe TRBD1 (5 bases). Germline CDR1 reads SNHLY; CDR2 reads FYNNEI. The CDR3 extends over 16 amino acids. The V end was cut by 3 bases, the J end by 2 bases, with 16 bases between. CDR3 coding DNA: TGTGCCAGCAGTGATTCTCAACCCCAGGGCAACTATGGCTACACCTTC. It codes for CASSDSQPQGNYGYTF. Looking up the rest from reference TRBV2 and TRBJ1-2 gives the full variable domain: EPEVTQTPSHQVTQMGQEVILRCVPISNHLYFYWYRQILGQKVEFLVSFYNNEISEKSEIFDDQFSVERPDGSNFTLKIRSTKLEDSAMYFCASSDSQPQGNYGYTFGSGTRLTVV.

The CDR3 is CASSLSHRGHGYTF. CDR3 nucleotides: TGTGCCAGCAGTTTATCGCACAGGGGGCATGGCTACACCTTC. The V gene is TRBV27, the J gene TRBJ1-2; 9 nucleotides align to TRBD1. Losses at the gene ends were 0 bases for V and 6 bases for J; bases not matched to a gene: 2. The CDR3 runs 14 residues. CDR1 is MNHEY and CDR2 is SMNVEV in the germline V gene (reference sequence).